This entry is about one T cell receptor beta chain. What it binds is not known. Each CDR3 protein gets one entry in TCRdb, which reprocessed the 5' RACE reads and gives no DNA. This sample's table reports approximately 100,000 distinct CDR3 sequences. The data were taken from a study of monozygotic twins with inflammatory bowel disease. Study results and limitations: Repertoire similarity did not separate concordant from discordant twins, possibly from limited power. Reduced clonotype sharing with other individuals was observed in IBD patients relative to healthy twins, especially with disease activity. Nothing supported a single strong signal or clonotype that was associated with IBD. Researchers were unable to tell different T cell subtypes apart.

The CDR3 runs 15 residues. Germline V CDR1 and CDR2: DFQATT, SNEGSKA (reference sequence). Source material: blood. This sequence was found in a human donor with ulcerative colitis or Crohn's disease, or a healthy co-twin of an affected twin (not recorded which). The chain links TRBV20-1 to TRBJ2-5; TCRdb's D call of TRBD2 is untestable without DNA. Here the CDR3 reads CSATPVRAGEETQYF.